This T cell receptor (beta chain) was sequenced during a study of T-cell memory formation after mild COVID-19. The overall study: Each donor largely had its own TCR clusters. Broader study findings: Shrinking CD4+ clones resided mostly in CM and EM, and CD8+ ones in EMRA. Clonal second-wave expansions that peaked on day 37 had unconfirmed SARS-CoV-2 specificity.

This clonotype has only a few counts. The target antigen is unknown. 5'RACE with constant-segment primers built TCRalpha and TCRbeta cDNA libraries with UMIs. MiXCR, run by TCRdb on the 5' RACE reads, gives a single entry per CDR3 protein. The profile shows 410,000 or so distinct CDR3 sequences, more than 20% of them singletons. Looked up from germline, CDR1 is SGHVS and CDR2 is FNYEAQ. This CDR3 is 16 amino acids long. V was clipped by 5 bases and J by 4 bases, with 19 bases between them. The sequence came from an adult woman who had mild COVID-19 (a few samples of this study predate the infection). Cell type and time point are not known. The genes are TRBV7-6 and TRBJ2-3; D remains unclear. Sequencing used PBMCs or a T cell subset sorted from them (not recorded which). The CDR3 loop reads CASSQHGRVSADTQYF. CDR3 nucleotide sequence: TGTGCCAGCAGCCAGCATGGAAGGGTATCCGCAGATACGCAGTATTTT. Looking up the rest from reference TRBV7-6 and TRBJ2-3 gives the full variable domain: GAGVSQSPRYKVTKRGQDVALRCDPISGHVSLYWYRQALGQGPEFLTYFNYEAQQDKSGLPNDRFSAERPEGSISTLTIQRTEQRDSAMYRCASSQHGRVSADTQYFGPGTRLTVL.